These 10 T cell receptor beta chains share one sample of origin, sequenced in a study of somatic mutations in cytotoxic T cells in rheumatoid arthritis. Sequencing used immunoSEQ multiplex PCR; TCRdb keeps in-frame clones, though not all of them. Of approximately 23,000 clones in the sample, nearly 80% were seen once. Sequenced material: CD8+ T cells sorted from blood. The receptors were gathered from an adult with rheumatoid arthritis.

The chain links TRBV6-5 to TRBJ2-2; D unclear. Per the germline V gene, CDR1 is MNHEY and CDR2 is SVGAGI. This CDR3 has 14 amino acids. V lost 6 bases and J 6 bases, leaving 14 bases between the germline ends. The CDR3 sequence is CASSPFQSPGELFF. The CDR3 nucleotides read TGTGCCAGCAGCCCCTTCCAGTCCCCCGGGGAGCTGTTTTTT.

This chain links TRBV4-1 with TRBJ2-7, with 8 bases fitting TRBD1. After removal of 1 base from V and 3 bases from J, the junction contained 5 bases not matched to a gene. The germline CDR1 and CDR2 sequences are MGHRA and YSYEKL. This CDR3 has 15 amino acids. Written as DNA, the CDR3 is TGCGCCAGCAGCCAAGCCGGACAGGGCCACTACGAGCAGTACTTC. This gives the protein CASSQAGQGHYEQYF.

The genes are TRBV2 and TRBJ1-4; D is ambiguous. CDR1 is SNHLY, CDR2 FYNNEI, per germline. The CDR3 runs to 15 residues. The V end was cut by 0 bases, the J end by 5 bases, with 10 bases between. In DNA form, the CDR3 reads TGTGCCAGCAGTGAAGCGTTACGGATCAATGAAAAACTGTTTTTT. It codes for CASSEALRINEKLFF.

The CDR3 DNA reads TGTGCCACCAGCAGAGGGTGGGGGGCCAATCAGCCCCAGCATTTT. Encoded protein: CATSRGWGANQPQHF. The chain couples TRBV15 to TRBJ1-5, with D perhaps TRBD1 (6 bases). This CDR3 comprises 15 residues. Germline values: CDR1 LNHNV, CDR2 YYDKDF (reference sequence). V lost 1 base and J lost 3, with 10 bases in between. The full variable domain, with the rest looked up from reference TRBV15 and TRBJ1-5, is DAMVIQNPRYQVTQFGKPVTLSCSQTLNHNVMYWYQQKSSQAPKLLFHYYDKDFNNEADTPDNFQSRRPNTSFCFLDIRSPGLGDTAMYLCATSRGWGANQPQHFGDGTRLSIL.

The chain is built from TRBV7-2 and TRBJ2-7; 7 nucleotides line up with TRBD2. The CDR3 contains 15 residues. Germline assignment: CDR1 SGHTA and CDR2 FQGNSA. With V trimmed by 4 bases and J by 2 bases, 8 bases remained unmatched. This chain's CDR3 is CASSSFGLAAYEQYF. Here the CDR3 DNA reads TGTGCCAGCAGCTCCTTCGGGCTAGCGGCCTACGAGCAGTACTTC.

The chain uses TRBV18 and TRBJ1-5; TRBD1 might be the D (5 bases). V lost 1 base and J 2 bases, leaving 9 bases between the germline ends. This CDR3 is 15 amino acids long. The germline CDR1 and CDR2 sequences are KGHSH and LQKENI. The CDR3 region is CASSPLGRGNQPQHF. The CDR3 nucleotides read TGTGCCAGCTCACCACTTGGCAGGGGCAATCAGCCCCAGCATTTT. Full variable domain (rest looked up from reference TRBV18 and TRBJ1-5): NAGVMQNPRHLVRRRGQEARLRCSPMKGHSHVYWYRQLPEEGLKFMVYLQKENIIDESGMPKERFSAEFPKEGPSILRIQQVVRGDSAAYFCASSPLGRGNQPQHFGDGTRLSIL.

This sequence joins TRBV4-3 and TRBJ2-3; the D gene is possibly TRBD2 (6 bases). The length of the CDR3 is 18 residues. V lost 0 bases and J lost 2, with 18 bases in between. CDR1 is LGHNA and CDR2 is YSLEER in the germline V gene. The DNA of the CDR3 is TGCGCCAGCAGCCAAGATGCGGGACTGGAGAGATTCACAGATACGCAGTATTTT. This gives the protein CASSQDAGLERFTDTQYF.

The V and J genes are TRBV4-1 and TRBJ2-5; D call uncertain. This CDR3 region has 13 residues. Trimming left V 3 bases short and J 5 bases short, with 10 bases between. Germline V gives CDR1 MGHRA, CDR2 YSYEKL. The CDR3 bases are TGCGCCAGCAGCCATCGCTCTTTGGAGACCCAGTACTTC. Protein: CASSHRSLETQYF.

The chain employs TRBV27 and TRBJ2-3; D is unresolved. Germline assignment: CDR1 MNHEY and CDR2 SMNVEV (reference sequence). The length of the CDR3 is 13 residues. Trimming left V 4 bases short and J 5 bases short, with 10 bases between. The CDR3 region is CASSSNVLDTQYF. The CDR3 DNA follows: TGTGCCAGCAGTTCGAATGTATTAGATACGCAGTATTTT.

The genes are TRBV19 and TRBJ1-1, with 8 bases matching TRBD1. From germline, CDR1 is LNHDA and CDR2 SQIVND (reference sequence). The CDR3 runs to 16 residues. V trimming: 6 bases; J trimming: 2 bases; junction bases outside the gene matches: 11. CDR3 protein: CASRSPPTGANTEAFF. The CDR3 DNA sequence: TGTGCCAGTAGAAGCCCTCCGACAGGGGCAAACACTGAAGCTTTCTTT. Filled out from reference TRBV19 and TRBJ1-1, the complete variable domain reads DGGITQSPKYLFRKEGQNVTLSCEQNLNHDAMYWYRQDPGQGLRLIYYSQIVNDFQKGDIAEGYSVSREKKESFPLTVTSAQKNPTAFYLCASRSPPTGANTEAFFGQGTRLTVV.